The 16 T cell receptor beta chains presented below share a single source sample, sequenced in a study of blood T cell repertoires in COVID-19 (dated by TCRdb to the early 2020s). Libraries were built with the immunoSEQ multiplex PCR assay. Not all clones reach the TCRdb copy of this immuneACCESS table, which keeps in-frame sequences only. Checked studies attribute under half of the gap to unresolved V genes and leave the rest unexplained. Recorded for this sample are around 190,000 clones; roughly three quarters of them occurred a single time. The ten largest clones add up to 17% of the sample. The sequenced material came from PBMCs or T cells enriched from blood (not recorded which). The receptors come from a woman between 45 and 60 years old with acute COVID-19.

The genes are TRBV18 and TRBJ2-2; D perhaps matches TRBD2 (7 bases). Germline CDR1 KGHSH, CDR2 LQKENI. The CDR3 is 16 amino acids. V was clipped by 8 bases and J by 3 bases, with 19 bases between them. CDR3 coding DNA: TGTGCCAGCCGCCCCCGGGGGGCTATAGACACCGGGGAGCTGTTTTTT. Translation gives CASRPRGAIDTGELFF.

V gene TRBV11-2 combines with J gene TRBJ2-7; possibly TRBD2 for D (6 bases). The CDR3 sequence is 12 residues long. V gave up 3 bases and J gave up 5 bases, with 8 bases separating them. Germline CDR1 is SGHAT and CDR2 is FQNNGV. CDR3 loop: CASSFLAHEQYV. The CDR3 DNA is TGTGCCAGCAGCTTCCTAGCGCACGAGCAGTACGTC.

The CDR3 sequence: CASSLAPGIQETQYF. CDR3 nucleotide sequence: TGCGCCAGCAGCCTCGCCCCCGGGATTCAAGAGACCCAGTACTTC. The chain combines TRBV5-1 with TRBJ2-5, with D maybe TRBD2 (5 bases). The germline V gene encodes CDR1 SGHRS and CDR2 YFSETQ. The V end was cut by 4 bases, the J end by 2 bases, with 15 bases between. This CDR3 contains 15 residues.

V gene TRBV24-1 combines with J gene TRBJ1-2; 12 bases map to TRBD1. The ends lost 4 bases at V and 3 bases at J; junction bases unmatched: 17. The CDR3 consists of 20 residues. In germline, CDR1 is KGHDR, CDR2 SFDVKD. In DNA form, the CDR3 reads TGTGCCACCAGTGACTCCGGGACAGGGGGCTTAAGGGTTTTCGACTATGGCTACACCTTC. Protein product: CATSDSGTGGLRVFDYGYTF.

CDR3 region: CASSLERTSSTDTQYF. DNA for the CDR3: TGTGCCAGCAGCTTAGAGCGCACCTCTAGCACAGATACGCAGTATTTT. This chain links TRBV11-1 with TRBJ2-3, with D unresolved. This CDR3 region has 16 residues. Trimming pared 1 base from V and 0 bases from J, leaving 11 bases between. Germline CDR1 and CDR2: SGHAT and FQDESV (reference sequence).

The CDR3 spells CASSPGGGEAFF. In DNA, the CDR3 is TGTGCCAGCTCACCTGGGGGCGGTGAAGCTTTCTTT. J is TRBJ1-1 and V is TRBV18, with D possibly being TRBD1 (6 bases). Trimming shortened V by 3 bases and J by 7 bases, and 9 bases separated the two germline ends. The CDR3 contains 12 residues. Per germline, CDR1 KGHSH and CDR2 LQKENI.

This clone was recorded a few times. The CDR3 DNA reads TGCGCCAGCAGCCAATTCCGGGACAGGCGTCCCCCAAACTATGGCTACACCTTC. This translates into CASSQFRDRRPPNYGYTF. J is TRBJ1-2 and V is TRBV4-1, with 8 positions matching TRBD1. The CDR3 has 18 amino acids. With 2 bases clipped from V and 2 bases from J, the junction kept 13 bases outside the gene matches. Germline CDR1 and CDR2: MGHRA and YSYEKL.

The table lists this clone with many counts. This chain uses TRBV6-5 with TRBJ1-1; D is unclear. V was clipped by 8 bases and J by 4 bases, with 11 bases between them. Germline V gives CDR1 MNHEY, CDR2 SVGAGI. The CDR3 totals 12 residues. CDR3 sequence reads: CASGREGTEAFF. The CDR3 nucleotides read TGTGCCAGCGGACGGGAGGGCACTGAAGCTTTCTTT.

A single count supports this clone. V usage is TRBV11-3 and J usage is TRBJ2-5; 9 nucleotides match TRBD2. There are 16 residues in the CDR3. Germline loops: CDR1 SGHNT, CDR2 YENEEA. V lost 5 bases, J lost 0 bases, and 7 bases stayed unmatched. CDR3 bases: TGTGCCAGCAGCCTAGGGGGCGGGGGGGACCAAGAGACCCAGTACTTC. Translated: CASSLGGGGDQETQYF.

The CDR3 DNA is TGTGCCAGCAGCGCTGTATTGGGGGCAGGGCACAATGAGCAGTTCTTC. Protein product: CASSAVLGAGHNEQFF. The rearrangement links TRBV5-4 to TRBJ2-1; D possibly corresponds to TRBD1 (6 bases). CDR3 length: 16 amino acids. Trimming removed 4 bases from V and 5 bases from J, with 19 bases in between. CDR1 SGHNT and CDR2 YYREEE come from the germline V gene (reference sequence). The full variable domain, its missing parts supplied by reference TRBV5-4 and TRBJ2-1, is ETGVTQSPTHLIKTRGQQVTLRCSSQSGHNTVSWYQQALGQGPQFIFQYYREEENGRGNFPPRFSGLQFPNYSSELNVNALELDDSALYLCASSAVLGAGHNEQFFGPGTRLTVL.

This clone was picked up many times. This chain joins TRBV28 and TRBJ1-6; 7 bases agree with TRBD1. The CDR3 covers 16 residues. Germline trimming cut 3 bases from V and 7 bases from J; bases unmatched to any gene: 9. The germline V gene encodes CDR1 MDHEN and CDR2 SYDVKM. Here the CDR3 DNA reads TGTGCCAGCAGTTTCATCAGGACAGGAGGAAATTCACCCCTCCACTTT. Translating it yields CASSFIRTGGNSPLHF.

V and J are TRBV2 and TRBJ1-3; 12 nucleotides match TRBD1. This CDR3 has 14 residues. The V and J ends lost 10 bases and 4 bases, in that order; junction bases with no gene match: 5. CDR1 and CDR2 from the germline V gene are SNHLY and FYNNEI. CDR3: CAMPGQGAGNTIYF. CDR3 nucleotides: TGTGCCATGCCGGGACAGGGGGCCGGAAACACCATATATTTT.

V and J are TRBV28 and TRBJ1-5; no clear D gene. Germline CDR1 reads MDHEN; CDR2 reads SYDVKM. V was shortened by 8 bases and J by 4 bases, with 9 bases between the two germline ends. The CDR3 consists of 12 residues. DNA of the CDR3: TGTGCCAGCCGGTTCCCTAATCAGCCCCAGCATTTT. This encodes CASRFPNQPQHF.

This clone was seen only once. The chain carries TRBV5-1 and TRBJ1-5; the D gene is possibly TRBD1 (6 bases). Trimming left V 4 bases short and J 2 bases short, with 16 bases between. The CDR3 consists of 16 residues. Germline assignment: CDR1 SGHRS and CDR2 YFSETQ. The CDR3 region is CASSPGGQAGNQPQHF. DNA for the CDR3: TGCGCCAGCAGCCCGGGGGGGCAGGCTGGCAATCAGCCCCAGCATTTT.

The chain links TRBV3-1 (or the pseudogene TRBV3-2) to TRBJ2-4; 8 nucleotides line up with TRBD1. This CDR3 is built from 17 residues. V lost 3 bases to trimming and J lost 0 bases; unmatched junction nucleotides: 7. Germline lookup yields CDR1 LGHDT and CDR2 YNNKEL (reference sequence). CDR3 residues: CASSQSDRGLAKNIQYF. DNA for the CDR3: TGTGCCAGCAGCCAGAGCGACAGGGGACTAGCCAAAAACATTCAGTACTTC.

The rearrangement joins TRBV27 to TRBJ1-2, with 7 nucleotides matching TRBD1. With V trimmed by 2 bases and J by 3 bases, 12 bases remained unmatched. This CDR3 region has 17 residues. Germline CDR1 and CDR2: MNHEY and SMNVEV (reference sequence). The CDR3 coding sequence is TGTGCCAGCAGTTTAAGCCCAGACAGGGCTTGGCACTATGGCTACACCTTC. It codes for CASSLSPDRAWHYGYTF.